Listed below are T cell receptor beta chains from one sample, sequenced in a study of shared clonotypes between healthy human individuals. The data were produced by immunoSEQ multiplex PCR, yet TCRdb's version contains in-frame clones alone and is incomplete. The sample consists of about 1.1 million clones, around three quarters of them appearing once. Source material: memory CD4+ T cells from PBMCs. Every receptor here comes from a man younger than 30 in good health. Some clones in this sample may be carry-over from other donors' samples. The conserved cysteine and the conserved F or W are not part of the CDR3 here. The order of the fields is V gene, J gene, CDR3 protein.

TRBV27	TRBJ2-7	ASTPGRRLGRFSEQY
TRBV27	TRBJ1-2	ASRKQGGYGYT
TRBV5-1	TRBJ2-5	ASSVQRIQETQY
TRBV27	TRBJ1-2	ASSSNRGTYGYT
TRBV23-1	TRBJ1-5	ASSRGGGGNQPQH
TRBV28	TRBJ1-1	AWRQGGTNTEAF
TRBV28	TRBJ2-7	ASRTSKNEQY
TRBV6-1	TRBJ1-2	ASSEAVGPWGDT
TRBV2	TRBJ1-2	ASSADSTYGYT
TRBV2	TRBJ2-3	ASLSGRATDTQY
TRBV28	TRBJ2-7	ASSLFGTGGSYEQY
TRBV19	TRBJ2-5	APIPRLVWATQY
TRBV28	TRBJ2-7	ASTTSGSIYEQY
TRBV7-2	TRBJ1-3	ASSLAGTGGGNTIY
TRBV11-1	TRBJ2-3	ASSSPRTGDTQY
TRBV7-9	.	ASSLGSGSTYEQY
TRBV29-1	TRBJ2-1	SVGTSRSSYNEQF
TRBV30	TRBJ1-4	AWSPGWPAATNEKLF
TRBV5-1	TRBJ1-3	ASSLEVGSGNTIY
TRBV5-1	TRBJ2-1	ASSRLAGALAYEQF